Listed here is a single T cell receptor (beta chain). Its antigen is not known. One end of the junction does not line up with germline, which may come from a read error. Germline CDR1 is SGHNT and CDR2 is YENEEA. The CDR3 has 13 amino acids. This record comes from a study of T cell repertoires in cytomegalovirus infection. On the study more broadly: CMV infection plus the matching HLA type was flagged by public TCR beta signatures.

TCRdb recomputed calls from the reads with MiXCR, one row per CDR3 protein. The profile shows some 920,000 distinct CDR3 sequences, roughly 30% of them singletons. The chain combines TRBV11-3 with TRBJ2-5, with D perhaps TRBD2 (5 bases). Sequenced here: cultured CD8+ T cells from PBMCs, sampled from culture after CMV antigen stimulation. The sequence derives from a human donor in good health (CMV status not recorded). Some clones in this sample may be carry-over from other donors' samples. CDR3 in amino acids: CAGSGGPKETQYF. Here the CDR3 DNA reads TGTGCCGGCAGCGGTGGGCCGAAAGAGACCCAGTACTTC.